This TCR beta chain was identified during a study of T cells in Graves' hyperthyroidism and ophthalmopathy (dated by TCRdb to between 2018 and 2021). Turning to the overall study: Peripheral blood was sampled at the time of initial diagnosis, prior to any treatment. TCR V-J signatures able to tell the groups apart were searched for in a discovery cohort of 100 patients, of whom 43 had Graves' ophthalmopathy and about 55 had stable Graves' hyperthyroidism. An independent validation cohort of some 18 hyperthyroidism patients and 17 patients who later progressed to ophthalmopathy tested prospective prediction of ophthalmopathy. The approximately 100 discovery patients were divided at random into training and test sets in a 7:3 ratio. In several Graves' hyperthyroidism patients, the study also compared T-cell repertoires from thyroid tissue with T-cell repertoires from blood. After blood sampling, hyperthyroidism patients were treated with methimazole at a starting dose of 30 mg daily, and ophthalmopathy patients were treated with high-dose intravenous methylprednisolone. The paper describes TCR Vbeta CDR3 sequencing of more than 120 peripheral blood samples, made up of some 42 ophthalmopathy patients, 70 to 80 hyperthyroidism patients and 17 progressor patients.

Points on this clonotype: Its antigen is not yet known. Base quality data are lacking; no much larger clone is found one base away.

Overall study outcomes, separate from this receptor: Most expanded thyroid clonotypes (frequency above 0.001) were also detected in blood, a finding suggesting that blood repertoires may reflect thyroid immune responses. Sample size was not statistically predetermined, and investigators were not blinded to group allocation. During validation, the model predicted progression to ophthalmopathy a median of approximately 7 months ahead of onset, with almost 71% sensitivity and roughly 72% specificity. A 13 V-J signature model separated ophthalmopathy from stable hyperthyroidism, with about 88% sensitivity and roughly 84% specificity in cross-validation and 80%/75% in testing.

CDR1 is given as SGHTA and CDR2 as FQGTGA, both from the germline V gene. The CDR3 spans 12 residues, from the cysteine through the phenylalanine. Solely the CDR3 DNA is kept, with 36 bases framed from the first base. V is shortened by 0 bases, J by 14 bases, and the region joining them spans 12 bases. TCR beta CDR3 regions were amplified from RNA transcripts. For the first round of RT-PCR on the TCR CDR3, the HTBI primer set was used together with the Qiagen OneStep RT-PCR kit. Libraries were constructed in a second round of multiplex PCR, after which size selection and purification were performed. Sequencing of the libraries was done on an Illumina HiSeq2000 using paired-end 100 bp reads. For the original study's pipeline: SOAPnuke was used to process the raw data, removing reads that contained adapters or uncalled bases, had a mean Phred below 15, or lacked an exact match to the constant primer or identifier. COPE v1.2.5 was used to merge high-quality paired reads, and clonotypes were defined as unique nucleotide sequences. MiTCR v1.1 was used to align the clonotypes against IMGT TRBV, TRBD and TRBJ reference segments. The analysis was restricted to V-J combinations with a frequency above 0.0001, which together covered 99.2% of the repertoires. A TCS score was defined as the ratio of F50 (clonal expansion) to E x V (chaos), with BLOSUM62-based TCRdist applied between CDR3 peptides within each V-J. Welch's t-statistics and random forest reduced 500 to 650 V-J features to fewer than 15, which were used in a naive Bayes classifier (R e1071). Clones were called with MiXCR by TCRdb after fastp trimmed the public reads at Q25, and only in-frame beta chains were retained. Merged by CDR3 protein, the rows form single entries marked with the most common genes and DNA. Here the V and J calls rest on TCRdb's processing, not on the authors' analysis. In this sample the table shows 300,000 to 450,000 distinct CDR3 sequences, around a quarter of which occur a single time. Roughly 70% of the sample is taken by the ten largest.

Graves' hyperthyroidism was defined as stable when no progression to ophthalmopathy occurred over 18 months of follow-up. The hyperthyroidism patients were between 18 and 65 years old and newly diagnosed, with a disease duration of less than 2 months. Any patient with an uncontrolled infection, another autoimmune disease, pregnancy or lactation was excluded. Diagnoses were established on the basis of clinical symptoms, serum thyroxine and TRAb, thyroid ultrasound, and orbital computed tomography. Ficoll-Paque density gradient centrifugation was used to isolate PBMCs from around 10 ml of fresh peripheral blood. Total RNA was extracted with Trizol reagent, and quality was checked on an Agilent 2100 Bioanalyzer.

The material sequenced was blood. The TCR comes from a man aged 50 or older with Graves' hyperthyroidism. The chain is assembled from TRBV7-3 and TRBJ2-3; TRBD1 is possibly the D segment (6 matching bases). The CDR3 reads as follows: CASSLTRGVRYF. At the DNA level, the sequence is TGTGCCAGCAGCTTAACCAGGGGAGTTCGGTATTTT.